The rows below give T cell receptor beta chains drawn from one sample of a study of cytomegalovirus exposure and HLA in healthy donors. Profiling relied on immunoSEQ multiplex PCR, and the TCRdb table lists in-frame clones only, not all of them. The sample lists approximately 120,000 clones; around 76% were seen once. What was sequenced was PBMCs. Every receptor here comes from a woman aged 40 to 50 in good health and CMV-seropositive. Each CDR3 is given with its conserved first and last residue. D genes are given only for firm matches. Size tells how often a clone was seen (once, few, many) or the class of an expanded clone, and some rows leave it out.

TRBJ1-5	TRBV27	15	NA	NA	TGTGCCAGCAGACAACAGGGAGGGAACAATCAGCCCCAGCATTTT	CASRQQGGNNQPQHF
TRBJ2-7	TRBV7-2	15	NA	TRBD2	TGTGCCAGCAGCTCTAAGGCTAGCGGGGTACACGAGCAGTACTTC	CASSSKASGVHEQYF
TRBJ1-5	TRBV2	17	few	TRBD1	TGTGCCAGCAGTGATCCCCCGGGACAGCAGTACAATCAGCCCCAGCATTTT	CASSDPPGQQYNQPQHF
TRBJ2-2	TRBV11-3	15	NA	TRBD2	TGTGCCAGCAGCTCGAGCGGGACTACCACCGGGGAGCTGTTTTTT	CASSSSGTTTGELFF
TRBJ2-7	TRBV18	13	NA	NA	TGTGCCAGCTCCCCCGCAGGCACCTACGAGCAGTACTTC	CASSPAGTYEQYF
TRBJ2-1	TRBV6-1	16	few	TRBD2	TGTGCCAGCAGTGAAGTTGTAGCGGGGGAATACAATGAGCAGTTCTTC	CASSEVVAGEYNEQFF
TRBJ1-2	TRBV7-9	13	NA	NA	TGTGCCAGCAGCTTGAGGGACTTCTATGGCTACACCTTC	CASSLRDFYGYTF
TRBJ2-7	TRBV5-4	14	NA	TRBD2	TGTGCCAGCAGCTTTGGCGGGGGGGCCTACGAGCAGTACTTC	CASSFGGGAYEQYF
TRBJ2-5	TRBV5-1	16	few	NA	TGCGCCAGCAGCTTGGTCGGGACACCGGTTGGAGAGACCCAGTACTTC	CASSLVGTPVGETQYF
TRBJ2-1	TRBV6-1	16	NA	NA	TGTGCCAGCAGTGAATGGCGGGGAAGCTCCTACAATGAGCAGTTCTTC	CASSEWRGSSYNEQFF
TRBJ1-1	TRBV5-1	14	NA	TRBD1	TGCGCCAGCAGCTCCGGGACAGGGATTACCGAAGCTTTCTTT	CASSSGTGITEAFF
TRBJ1-4	TRBV19	15	NA	TRBD1	TGTGCCAGTAGTATAGGGGACAGGGCCGGGGAAAAACTGTTTTTT	CASSIGDRAGEKLFF
TRBJ2-1	TRBV11-2	16	once	NA	TGTGCCAGCAGCCCACAGGGCCCCGGCTCCTACAATGAGCAGTTCTTC	CASSPQGPGSYNEQFF
TRBJ1-2	TRBV6-1	15	few	TRBD1	TGTGCCAGCAGTGACTGGACAGGGCCTAACTATGGCTACACCTTC	CASSDWTGPNYGYTF
TRBJ2-2	TRBV5-1	14	NA	NA	TGCGCCAGCAGCTTAGGACAGTTTACCGGGGAGCTGTTTTTT	CASSLGQFTGELFF
TRBJ2-5	TRBV19	23	NA	TRBD1	TGTGCCAGTTCCGCCTGGGACAGGGGGCCCCGCGTCGTGGTTGTCGCGTACCAAGAGACCCAGTACTTC	CASSAWDRGPRVVVVAYQETQYF
TRBJ2-1	TRBV7-9	16	NA	TRBD1	TGTGCCAGCAGCTTCCACGACAGGGGCGCCTACAATGAGCAGTTCTTC	CASSFHDRGAYNEQFF
TRBJ1-1	TRBV6-5	14	NA	NA	TGTGCCAGCAGTTTCAGACCAACGGGGACTGAAGCTTTCTTT	CASSFRPTGTEAFF
TRBJ2-3	TRBV5-4	17	NA	TRBD2	TGTGCCAGCAGTAGGGGGACTAGCGGGGGGGCCGTGGATACGCAGTATTTT	CASSRGTSGGAVDTQYF
TRBJ2-3	TRBV7-9	17	NA	NA	TGTTCCAGCAGCTTAGTACGACAGTCCCAAGGCACAGATACGCAGTATTTT	CSSSLVRQSQGTDTQYF
TRBJ1-1	TRBV4-2	16	NA	NA	TGTGCCAGCAGCCAATGGGGGCCTCCCGGGAACACTGAAGCTTTCTTT	CASSQWGPPGNTEAFF
TRBJ2-7	TRBV7-3	13	NA	NA	TGTGCCAGCAGCCAAGGACAGTCCTACGAGCAGTACTTC	CASSQGQSYEQYF
TRBJ1-4	TRBV4-2	15	NA	NA	TGTGCCAGCAGCCAGAAGGAGGATACTAATGAAAAACTGTTTTTT	CASSQKEDTNEKLFF
TRBJ2-2	TRBV6-1	17	NA	TRBD2	TGTGCCAGCAGTGAATTCCTAGCGGGGGGCCGCGCCGGGGAGCTGTTTTTT	CASSEFLAGGRAGELFF
TRBJ2-1	TRBV6-1	19	NA	TRBD2	TGTGCCAGCAGTGAAGTGGATGGGAATCCCCGCGGGAGCTACAATGAGCAGTTCTTC	CASSEVDGNPRGSYNEQFF
TRBJ2-3	TRBV30	15	once	TRBD1	TGTGCCTGGAGTGAGACAGGGGCTGTCACAGATACGCAGTATTTT	CAWSETGAVTDTQYF
TRBJ1-5	TRBV6-5	13	NA	NA	TGTGCCAGCAGTTACTCGAGGGATCAGCCCCAGCATTTT	CASSYSRDQPQHF
TRBJ2-3	TRBV19	14	few	NA	TGTGCCAGTAGTATAGGCGGAGACACAGATACGCAGTATTTT	CASSIGGDTDTQYF
TRBJ2-1	TRBV5-4	16	NA	TRBD2	TGTGCCAGCACGGTAGGACTAGCGGAAGGATACAATGAGCAGTTCTTC	CASTVGLAEGYNEQFF
TRBJ2-3	TRBV27	16	NA	NA	TGTGCCAGCAGTCGAAGACACCTCCGAGGCACAGATACGCAGTATTTT	CASSRRHLRGTDTQYF
TRBJ2-1	TRBV28	15	few	NA	TGTGCCAGCAGTTTATCAGGGTACCCCTACAATGAGCAGTTCTTC	CASSLSGYPYNEQFF
TRBJ1-6	TRBV7-6	12	NA	NA	TGTGCCTGGCGGACCGGGGATTCACCCCTCCACTTT	CAWRTGDSPLHF
TRBJ1-2	TRBV7-8	15	few	NA	TGTGCCAGCAGCTCCGAGTGGCTCCACGGGTATGGCTACACCTTC	CASSSEWLHGYGYTF
TRBJ2-7	TRBV28	13	NA	NA	TGTGCCAGCAGCATGCTTGGGCCCTACGAGCAGTACTTC	CASSMLGPYEQYF
TRBJ2-5	TRBV7-3	16	NA	NA	TGTGCCAGCAGCTTATCATGGGGAGGAGTCGGGGAGACCCAGTACTTC	CASSLSWGGVGETQYF
TRBJ1-1	TRBV7-8	15	NA	NA	TGTGCCAGCAGCTTAGAATCAGGGAAGAACACTGAAGCTTTCTTT	CASSLESGKNTEAFF
TRBJ2-7	TRBV5-1	16	NA	TRBD1	TGCGCCAGCAGCCCCGTCGAGGGGGCATACTCCTACGAGCAGTACTTC	CASSPVEGAYSYEQYF
TRBJ1-6	TRBV7-9	15	NA	TRBD1	TGTGCCAGCAGTTACCCCGGGACAGGGGGCGAACCCCTCCACTTT	CASSYPGTGGEPLHF
TRBJ1-2	TRBV6-1	13	NA	NA	TGTGCCAGCAGTGACAGGGCCTACTATGGCTACACCTTC	CASSDRAYYGYTF
TRBJ2-3	TRBV5-1	15	NA	TRBD2	TGCGCCAGCAGTCCTAGCGGGGGGGCGGGAGATACGCAGTATTTT	CASSPSGGAGDTQYF
TRBJ1-1	TRBV16	13	NA	NA	TGTGCCAGCAGCCGATCCCGGGACACTGAAGCTTTCTTT	CASSRSRDTEAFF
TRBJ1-2	TRBV4-1	15	NA	NA	TGCGCCAGCAGCCAAGAGAGTAGCACCCTATATGGCTACACCTTC	CASSQESSTLYGYTF
TRBJ2-5	TRBV5-6	13	NA	NA	TGTGCCAGCAGCTTGGCTGGAGTGGAGACCCAGTACTTC	CASSLAGVETQYF
TRBJ1-2	TRBV6-5	12	few	TRBD1	TGTGCCAGCAACACAGGGGAAGGAGGCTACACCTTC	CASNTGEGGYTF
TRBJ1-5	TRBV5-1	14	NA	NA	TGCGCCAGCAGCTTGTTGGGGCTCGGTCAGCCCCAGCATTTT	CASSLLGLGQPQHF
TRBJ2-3	TRBV30	12	NA	NA	TGTGCCTGGAGTGTACTAGCTGATACGCAGTATTTT	CAWSVLADTQYF
TRBJ1-2	TRBV5-1	13	NA	NA	TGCGCCAGCAGCTTGAACAGGGTGGATGGCTACACCTTC	CASSLNRVDGYTF
TRBJ1-1	TRBV27	11	NA	NA	TGTGCCAGCAGGGGGCAGGGTAAAGCTTTCTTT	CASRGQGKAFF
TRBJ1-2	TRBV5-4	13	few	NA	TGTGCCAGCAGGAACTTGCATTTCTATGGCTACACCTTC	CASRNLHFYGYTF
TRBJ2-3	TRBV29-1	14	NA	TRBD2	TGCAGCGCCGGAAGCGGGGGTAACACAGATACGCAGTATTTT	CSAGSGGNTDTQYF
TRBJ1-3	TRBV21-1	18	few	NA	TGTGCCAGCAGCTGCGGGCGGGACAGGGAGAGATTTGGAAACACCATATATTTT	CASSCGRDRERFGNTIYF
TRBJ2-5	TRBV4-2	15	NA	NA	TGTGCCAGCAGCCAAGGTGAAGCGAGGGTAGAGACCCAGTACTTC	CASSQGEARVETQYF
TRBJ2-1	TRBV13	15	NA	NA	TGTGCCAGCAGCTCCCAGGGAAAACCCTACAATGAGCAGTTCTTC	CASSSQGKPYNEQFF